The 2 T cell receptor beta chains given below trace back to one sample, sequenced in a study of cytomegalovirus exposure and HLA in healthy donors. The PCR was carried out with 60 Vbeta primers and 13 Jbeta primers. Data came from immunoSEQ multiplex PCR; TCRdb stores just in-frame clones and leaves some out. The data show tens of thousands of clones, roughly 80% seen once. Sequenced input: PBMCs. These receptor sequences come from a young man in good health and CMV-seronegative.

This clone has a handful of counts. The CDR3 DNA follows: TGTGCCAGCAGCTTAGCCGGGGGGCGCAATACCGGAAACACCATATATTTT. Protein: CASSLAGGRNTGNTIYF. The chain joins TRBV7-2 to TRBJ1-3, with a possible D match to TRBD1 (6 bases). The V gene lost 0 bases and the J gene lost 4 bases, with 16 bases spanning the gap. CDR1 and CDR2 (germline): SGHTA, FQGNSA. The CDR3 runs 17 residues.

A note on this clone: The sample carries other DNA sequences with the same CDR3. This chain links TRBV7-9 with TRBJ2-7, with 7 bases that match TRBD1. V was pared by 5 bases and J by 7 bases, with 2 bases of the junction left unmatched. Germline V gives CDR1 SEHNR, CDR2 FQNEAQ (reference sequence). This CDR3 has 11 residues. The DNA for the CDR3 is TGTGCCAGCAGCCTACAGGGGGAGCAGTACTTC. Translating gives CASSLQGEQYF.